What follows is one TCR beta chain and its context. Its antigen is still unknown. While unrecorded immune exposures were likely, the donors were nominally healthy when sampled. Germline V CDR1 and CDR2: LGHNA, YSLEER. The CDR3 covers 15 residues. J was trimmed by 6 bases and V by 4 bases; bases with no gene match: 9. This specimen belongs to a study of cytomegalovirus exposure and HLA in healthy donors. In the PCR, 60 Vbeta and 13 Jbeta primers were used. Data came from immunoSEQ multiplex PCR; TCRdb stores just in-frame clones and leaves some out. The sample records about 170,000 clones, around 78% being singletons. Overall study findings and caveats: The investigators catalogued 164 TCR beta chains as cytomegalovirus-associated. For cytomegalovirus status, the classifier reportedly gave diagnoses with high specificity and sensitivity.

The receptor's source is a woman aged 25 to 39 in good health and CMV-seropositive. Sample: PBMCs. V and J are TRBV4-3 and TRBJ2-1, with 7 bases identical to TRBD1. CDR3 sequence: CASSLRQGVVNEQFF. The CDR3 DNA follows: TGCGCCAGCAGCCTTCGACAGGGTGTTGTCAATGAGCAGTTCTTC.